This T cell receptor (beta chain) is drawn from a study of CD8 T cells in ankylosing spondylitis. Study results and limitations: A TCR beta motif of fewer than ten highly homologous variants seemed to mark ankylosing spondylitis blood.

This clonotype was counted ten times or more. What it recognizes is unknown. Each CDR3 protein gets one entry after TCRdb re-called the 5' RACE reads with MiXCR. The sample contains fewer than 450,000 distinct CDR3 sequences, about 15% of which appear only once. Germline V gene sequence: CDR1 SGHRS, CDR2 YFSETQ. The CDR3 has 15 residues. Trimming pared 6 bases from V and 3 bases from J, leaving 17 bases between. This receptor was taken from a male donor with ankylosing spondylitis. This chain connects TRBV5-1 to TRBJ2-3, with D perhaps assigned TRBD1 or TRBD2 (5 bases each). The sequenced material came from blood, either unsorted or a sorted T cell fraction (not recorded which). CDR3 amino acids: CASTRDAQWTDTQYF. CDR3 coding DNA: TGCGCCAGCACGAGGGACGCACAGTGGACAGATACGCAGTATTTT.